Listed below are T cell receptor beta chains from one sample, sequenced in a study of OX40 agonist ivuxolimab in advanced cancers. TCRdb's table, derived via immunoSEQ multiplex PCR, lists solely in-frame clones and lacks some. The data hold some 72,000 clones, with roughly 90% observed a single time. The sequences come from CD4+ or CD8+ T cells sorted from blood, collected in a trial of the OX40 agonist ivuxolimab. These receptors were taken from an adult with an advanced solid tumor such as melanoma, head and neck, liver or kidney cancer. Each CDR3 is given without its conserved first and last residue.

>TRBV6-4|TRBJ1-1
ASSAYVGTEAF
>TRBV4-2|TRBJ1-5
ASSQERTAHQPQH
>TRBV18|TRBJ1-4
ASSPLSGLNEKLF
>TRBV27|TRBJ1-2
ASKGDYYGYT
>TRBV5-1|TRBJ2-5
ASSFQETQY
>TRBV7-9|TRBJ1-1
AGEGIMNTEAF
>TRBV23-1|TRBJ2-7
ASRRGQGAYEQY
>TRBV27|TRBJ2-3
ASSHPPSADTQY
>TRBV5-1|TRBJ1-2
ASSLDSAYGYT
>TRBV10-3|TRBJ2-3
AISESTPDTQY
>TRBV19|TRBJ2-5
ASSIAGAETQY
>TRBV4-3|TRBJ2-7
ASSQGAGATHEQY
>TRBV13|TRBJ2-7
ASSLGQRAYEQY
>TRBV11-2|TRBJ2-1
ASSPVPDGNEQF
>TRBV5-1|TRBJ2-7
ASSPTQGPYEQY
>TRBV27|TRBJ1-1
ASSLRDRGYTEAF
>TRBV6-6|TRBJ2-2
ASSPYETGVTGELF
>TRBV5-4|TRBJ2-3
ASSSGGGQADTQY
>TRBV9|TRBJ2-3
ASSPDTFTDTQY
>TRBV6-5|TRBJ1-6
ASSYSTGVGPLH
>TRBV6-5|TRBJ1-1
ASSLSRGYGTEAF
>TRBV7-3|TRBJ1-2
ASSPTPGDYGYT
>TRBV9|TRBJ1-1
ASSVVEATEAF
>TRBV14|TRBJ1-1
ASSPIGGRRAEAF
>TRBV9|TRBJ2-4
ASSGQNIQY
>TRBV19|TRBJ2-7
ASRGDGYEQY